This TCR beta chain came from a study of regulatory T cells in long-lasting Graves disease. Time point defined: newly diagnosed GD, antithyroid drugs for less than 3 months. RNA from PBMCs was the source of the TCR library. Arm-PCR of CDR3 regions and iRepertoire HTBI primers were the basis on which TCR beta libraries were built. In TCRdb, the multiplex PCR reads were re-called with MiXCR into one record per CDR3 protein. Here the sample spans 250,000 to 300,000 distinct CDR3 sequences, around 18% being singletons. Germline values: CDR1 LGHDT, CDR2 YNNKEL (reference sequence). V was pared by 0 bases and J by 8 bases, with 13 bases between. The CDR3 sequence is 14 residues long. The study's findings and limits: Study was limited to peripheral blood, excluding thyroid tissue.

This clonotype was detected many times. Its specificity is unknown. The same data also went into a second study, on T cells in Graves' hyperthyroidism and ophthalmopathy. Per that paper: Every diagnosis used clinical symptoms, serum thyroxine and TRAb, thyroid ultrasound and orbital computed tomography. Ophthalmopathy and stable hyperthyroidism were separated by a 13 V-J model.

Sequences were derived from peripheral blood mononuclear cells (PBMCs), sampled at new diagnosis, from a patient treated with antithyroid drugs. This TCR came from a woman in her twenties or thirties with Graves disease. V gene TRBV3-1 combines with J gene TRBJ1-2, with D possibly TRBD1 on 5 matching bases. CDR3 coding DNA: TGTGCCAGCAGCCAAGATTGGGTGGGGCGCGGCTACACCTTC. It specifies CASSQDWVGRGYTF.